A selection of T cell receptor beta chains follows, all from one sample in a study of glioma-infiltrating T cells. TCRdb passed the multiplex PCR reads through MiXCR, listing each CDR3 protein once. The sample contains 300,000 to 450,000 distinct CDR3 sequences, around 45% of which appear only once. The specimen was glioma tissue, nonneoplastic brain tissue, or PBMCs (not recorded which). The receptors shown here come from a human donor with low-grade glioma or glioblastoma, undergoing nonglioma brain surgery, or in good health (not recorded which). CDR3s include the opening cysteine and the closing phenylalanine or tryptophan. D genes are given only for firm matches. Clone sizes are given selectively: once, few, many, or a class where the clone is expanded.

J gene | clone size | D gene | V gene | CDR3 DNA | CDR3 protein
TRBJ2-7 | once | TRBD2 | TRBV3-1 | TGTGCCAGCAGCCCCCGGACTAGCGGGAGCCACGAGCAGTACTTC | CASSPRTSGSHEQYF
TRBJ2-7 | few | TRBD2 | TRBV20-1 | TGCAGTGCTAGCCGCGGACTAGCGGGAGGAGATCCTATCGAGCAGTACTTC | CSASRGLAGGDPIEQYF
TRBJ2-3 | many | . | TRBV6-1 | TGTGCCAGCAGTCGACGTATTGACCCCGGCGATACGCAGTATTTT | CASSRRIDPGDTQYF
TRBJ2-7 | many | . | TRBV6-1 | TGTGCCAGCAGAACGAGCTACGAGCAGTACTTC | CASRTSYEQYF
TRBJ1-2 | many | . | TRBV6-2/TRBV6-3 | TGTGCCAGCAGTTACAAATCAGGGCTCGATGGCTACACCTTC | CASSYKSGLDGYTF
TRBJ1-2 | few | . | TRBV29-1 | TGCAGCGTTAGGAGAGTAGGGGACTATGGCTACACCTTC | CSVRRVGDYGYTF
TRBJ2-2 | few | . | TRBV28 | TGTGCCAGCAGAACACCATCGGGGGCAAACACCGGGGAGCTGTTTTTT | CASRTPSGANTGELFF
TRBJ2-1 | few | . | TRBV4-1 | TGCGCCAGCAGCCAGGACCCCGCGGCCGATGAGCAGTTCTTC | CASSQDPAADEQFF
TRBJ1-2 | . | . | TRBV4-3 | TGCGCCAGCAGCCAAGATAAGGGGGGGACATTCCCCGTACTCACCTTC | CASSQDKGGTFPVLTF
TRBJ1-5 | many | . | TRBV28 | TGTGCCAGCAGTTTATTTGGGGGACGCAATCAGCCCCAGCATTTT | CASSLFGGRNQPQHF
TRBJ2-1 | . | TRBD2 | TRBV5-4 | TGTGCCAGCAGCTCAGGACTAGTCGGGCAGTTCTTC | CASSSGLVGQFF
TRBJ2-6 | once | . | TRBV20-1 | TGCAGTGCTAGAGACGGGCGCGGGGCCAACGTCCTGACTTTC | CSARDGRGANVLTF
TRBJ2-1 | . | . | TRBV7-2 | TGTGCCAGCAGCTCAGAAGGACTGCTATACAATGAGCAGTTCTTC | CASSSEGLLYNEQFF
TRBJ2-7 | few | . | TRBV10-3 | TGTGCCATCAGCCTACAGGGCCCCTCGTACGAGCAGTACTTC | CAISLQGPSYEQYF
TRBJ1-5 | few | TRBD1 | TRBV4-2 | TGTGCCAGCAGCCAAGCCGGGGACAGGGCGTTTGGACAGCCCCAGCATTTT | CASSQAGDRAFGQPQHF
TRBJ2-3 | many | . | TRBV12-3/TRBV12-4 | TGTGCCAGCAGTTTGGGGCGGACGGGTTTCGGTACGCAGTATTTT | CASSLGRTGFGTQYF
TRBJ1-5 | few | . | TRBV6-2/TRBV6-3 | TGTGCCAGCAGTCCCGTTGGGTTTGTACAGCCCCAGCATTTT | CASSPVGFVQPQHF
TRBJ2-1 | . | . | TRBV14 | TGTGCCAGCAGCCAGACCGGCGACGCCTACAATGAGCAGTTCTTC | CASSQTGDAYNEQFF
TRBJ1-1 | once | . | TRBV28 | TGTGCCAGCACCCAACAGGCCCGGCCGAATGAAGCTTTCTTT | CASTQQARPNEAFF
TRBJ1-2 | . | . | TRBV7-2 | TGTGCCAGCAGCTTAGACCAGTCGAACTATGGCTACACCTTC | CASSLDQSNYGYTF
TRBJ2-2 | . | TRBD2 | TRBV6-1 | TGTGCCAGCAGTCAACCGGGACTAGCCGTCACCGGGGAGCTGTTTTTT | CASSQPGLAVTGELFF
TRBJ2-1 | . | TRBD1 | TRBV27 | TGTGCCAGCAGTCCCCCCTTTCAGGACAGGGACGGTGGGCAGTTCTTC | CASSPPFQDRDGGQFF
TRBJ2-7 | . | TRBD2 | TRBV4-3 | TGCGCCAGCAGCCAAGAAGACCGGGAGGGCCTGGACGAGCAGTACTTC | CASSQEDREGLDEQYF
TRBJ2-5 | few | . | TRBV7-9 | TGTGCCAGCAGCTTCCAGCAAGAGACCCAGTACTTC | CASSFQQETQYF
TRBJ2-1 | many | . | TRBV28 | TGTGCCAGCAGGAACTACGACAATGAGCAGTTCTTC | CASRNYDNEQFF
TRBJ2-5 | many | . | TRBV20-1 | TGCAGTGCTGGCAGCTGGGGACGGCAAGAGACCCAGTACTTC | CSAGSWGRQETQYF
TRBJ1-3 | . | TRBD1 | TRBV18 | TGTGCCAGCTCACCACCGGGGACAGGCGGTGGAAACACCATATATTTT | CASSPPGTGGGNTIYF
TRBJ2-7 | few | . | TRBV6-2/TRBV6-3 | TGTGCCAGCAGTTACTCGAGGCTCTACGAGCAGTACTTC | CASSYSRLYEQYF
TRBJ2-7 | few | TRBD2 | TRBV6-1 | TGTGCCAGCAGGCCGGGACTAGCTTACGAGCAGTACTTC | CASRPGLAYEQYF
TRBJ1-3 | few | . | TRBV7-2 | TGTGCCAGCAGCCCGTTAACAGGGATCTCTGGAAACACCATATATTTT | CASSPLTGISGNTIYF
TRBJ2-1 | . | . | TRBV12-5 | TGTGCTAGTGGTTTGGTAGGTTTGGGGGAGCCCTTACCCAATGAGCAGTTCTTC | CASGLVGLGEPLPNEQFF
TRBJ2-7 | . | . | TRBV6-8 | TGTTCCAGCAGGGAGACGAGATGGGAAACCTACGAGCAGTACTTC | CSSRETRWETYEQYF
TRBJ1-5 | . | . | TRBV28 | TGTGCCAGCAGTTTTGGAGAGACGAGCAATCAGCCCCAGCATTTT | CASSFGETSNQPQHF
TRBJ2-1 | many | . | TRBV15 | TGTGCCACCAGCAGAGCCGGGAGAGGGACCTACAATGAGCAGTTCTTC | CATSRAGRGTYNEQFF
TRBJ2-1 | . | . | TRBV7-9 | TGTGCCAGCAGCCCAGCCCTCGAGCAGTTCTTC | CASSPALEQFF
TRBJ1-1 | . | . | TRBV20-1 | TGCAGTGTTAGCCTCAGGGGAATGAACACTGAAGCTTTCTTT | CSVSLRGMNTEAFF
TRBJ2-2 | . | . | TRBV7-9 | TGTGCCAGCAGCTTAAGCCTAGCGAGCCGAGGAGGGACCGGGGAGCTGTTTTTT | CASSLSLASRGGTGELFF
TRBJ2-7 | . | TRBD1 | TRBV15 | TGTGCCACCAGCAGAGATGACTGGCAGGGGGCCGACGAGCAGTACTTC | CATSRDDWQGADEQYF